One sample yielded the 4 T cell receptor beta chains listed below, sequenced in a study of T cells in localized non-small cell lung cancer. The protocol was immunoSEQ multiplex PCR, while the TCRdb copy is restricted to in-frame clones and leaves out a portion. The data hold 72,000 or so clones, with roughly nine tenths observed a single time. Sample: peripheral blood, taken before any cancer treatment. The receptors originated from a male donor older than 55 with stage III squamous cell lung carcinoma.

CDR3 bases: TGTGCCAGCAGGAGTGGAGGGGAAGCTTTCTTT. Residues: CASRSGGEAFF. The gene calls are TRBV6-4 and TRBJ1-1; D unclear. CDR3 size: 11 residues. The ends were cut back, 6 bases at V and 8 bases at J, with 10 bases in the middle. Per the germline V gene, CDR1 is MRHNA and CDR2 is SNTAGT.

CDR3 residues: CASSPGVQETQYF. CDR3 nucleotides: TGTGCCAGCAGCCCGGGAGTCCAAGAGACCCAGTACTTC. This chain links TRBV11-2 with TRBJ2-5, with D possibly being TRBD2 (6 bases). CDR3 size: 13 residues. Germline lookup yields CDR1 SGHAT and CDR2 FQNNGV. V lost 5 bases to trimming and J lost 1 base, with 8 bases between them.

The rearrangement links TRBV7-8 to TRBJ1-5; the match to TRBD1 covers 8 bases. There are 17 residues in the CDR3. V shed 0 bases, J shed 7 bases, and the junction held 11 bases outside the gene matches. The V gene's germline CDR1 is SGHVS and CDR2 FQNEAQ. The CDR3 nucleotides read TGTGCCAGCAGCTTAGCAAGGAGGACAGGGTCGGGGCAGCCCCAGCATTTT. Protein product: CASSLARRTGSGQPQHF.

The rearrangement uses TRBV7-2 and TRBJ2-1; 7 positions match TRBD1. The CDR3 sequence is 14 residues long. Germline CDR1 is SGHTA and CDR2 is FQGNSA. With V trimmed by 5 bases and J by 9 bases, 10 bases remained unmatched. CDR3 DNA sequence: TGTGCCAGCAGCCCCCTGACAGGGATAGGTGAGCAGTTCTTC. Its protein is CASSPLTGIGEQFF.